The T cell receptor beta chain described here comes from a study of monozygotic twins with cystic fibrosis. This clone was counted between two and nine times. Profiling relied on immunoSEQ multiplex PCR, and the TCRdb table lists in-frame clones only, not all of them. The table lists tens of thousands of clones, more than 85% of them singletons. The sequencing sample was made of blood. The TCR was taken from a girl aged 2 to 9 with cystic fibrosis.

CDR3 DNA sequence: TGTGCCAGCAGTCCCATGCCCTACAATGAGCAGTTCTTC. This codes for CASSPMPYNEQFF. The V and J genes are TRBV28 and TRBJ2-1; D is uncertain. The CDR3 spans 13 residues. Germline loops: CDR1 MDHEN, CDR2 SYDVKM. V was clipped by 5 bases and J by 2 bases, with 7 bases between them.